The 17 T cell receptor beta chains listed next were all sequenced from one sample in a study of CD8+ T cells in alopecia areata (dated by TCRdb to between 2017 and 2018). Pooled mouse cutaneous lymph node cells were stained for CD4, CD8alpha, NKG2D, NKG2ACE and other markers and were then sorted on a BD Influx. Library creation used the immunoSEQ multiplex PCR assay. To provide template for TCR sequencing, every sample had RNA extracted and reverse transcribed into cDNA. TCRdb's version of the immuneACCESS table is confined to in-frame rearrangements and falls short of the full clone set. An unresolved V gene accounts for under half of the shortfall where checked; the remainder is of unknown origin. For this sample, 200,000 to 300,000 clones appear and none is a singleton. The ten most abundant clones make up 1.2% of the sample. Sequenced: CD4+ T cells sorted from a lymph node. The origin of the receptors is a C3H/HeJ mouse with alopecia areata. This strain is characterized by the MHC haplotype H2-k.

As concerns this clone: Gene names denote mouse genes. The read falls 3 residues short of the CDR3 end, and the missing part is taken from the germline J gene. Other DNA sequences within the sample encode an identical CDR3. The genes are TRBV5 and TRBJ1-6; TRBD1 matches 7 bases. TRBJ1-6 is classed as an ORF, of uncertain function. The CDR3 runs 15 residues. Trimming took 4 bases from V and 3 from J; bases not matched to a gene: 3. Germline values: CDR1 LGHNA, CDR2 YNLKQL (reference sequence). This CDR3 is CASSPRQGYNSPLYF. The part of the CDR3 DNA that was read is TGTGCCAGCAGCCCCCGACAGGGCTATAATTCGCCC.

This clone was counted many times. Genes and germline come from the mouse. The read finishes 4 residues shy of the CDR3 end, and the germline J gene is used to complete it. This chain links TRBV13-1 with TRBJ2-1, with D unclear. V lost 3 bases, J lost 5 bases, and 9 bases lay in between. Germline CDR1 reads NSHNY; CDR2 reads SYGAGN. The CDR3 has 13 residues. The covered CDR3 bases are TGTGCCAGCAGTGGTAGCCTGGATGCT. Translating gives CASSGSLDA. The whole CDR3 sequence reads CASSGSLDAEQFF.

On this clone itself: Gene names and germline refer to mouse. The read gets to within 3 residues of the CDR3 end, and the germline J gene fills in the rest. V and J are TRBV19 and TRBJ1-6, with unresolved D. Being an ORF, TRBJ1-6 has a function that is uncertain. Trimming took 10 bases from V and 4 from J, leaving 6 bases between them. Looked up from germline, CDR1 is FNHDT and CDR2 is SITEND (reference sequence). There are 11 residues in the CDR3. CDR3 sequence reads: CALLYNSPLYF. The DNA read from the CDR3 is TGTGCCCTCCTTTATAATTCGCCC.

This clone was seen more than once but under ten times. Genes and germline come from the mouse. The read comes to an end 4 residues before the CDR3 does, leaving the germline J gene to fill in the end. V and J are TRBV1 and TRBJ2-2, with 9 bases fitting TRBD1. The CDR3 sequence is 16 residues long. CDR1 is NSQYPW and CDR2 is LRSPGD in the germline V gene (reference sequence). The ends lost 0 bases at V and 3 bases at J; junction bases unmatched: 2. The part of the CDR3 DNA that was read is TGCACCTGCAGTGCAGAAAGGGACAGGGACACCGGG. Translating gives CTCSAERDRDTG. The whole CDR3 sequence reads CTCSAERDRDTGQLYF.

This clone was counted at least ten times. All gene names here are mouse names. The read comes to an end 4 residues before the CDR3 does, leaving the germline J gene to fill in the end. The same CDR3 can be traced to other DNA sequences in this sample. V and J are TRBV1 and TRBJ2-3; no firm D call. The CDR3 covers 14 residues. Trimming removed 0 bases from V and 0 bases from J, with 4 bases in between. Germline values: CDR1 NSQYPW, CDR2 LRSPGD (reference sequence). CDR3 DNA, as far as it was read: TGCACCTGCAGTGCAGAGGGGAGTGCAGAA. It encodes CTCSAEGSAE. The entire CDR3 sequence reads CTCSAEGSAETLYF.

In the case of this clone: The gene names here belong to mouse. CDR3 DNA (partial): TGTGCCAGCTCTCTGCACCTCCAGGGTAACCAAGAC. This sequence encodes CASSLHLQGNQD. The whole CDR3 protein is CASSLHLQGNQDTQYF. The chain recombines TRBV12-1 with TRBJ2-5, with D tentatively TRBD1 (5 bases). With the read ending 4 residues before the CDR3 end, the germline J gene is used to fill in that end. Per the germline V gene, CDR1 is SGHSN and CDR2 is HYEKVE. V lost 1 base to trimming and J lost 0 bases, with 13 bases between them. The CDR3 length is 16 residues.

This clone was found a few times. Gene names follow the mouse nomenclature. The CDR3 end falls 4 residues outside the read, so it is completed with the germline J gene. The chain uses TRBV13-1 and TRBJ2-5, with 7 bases matching TRBD1. Germline CDR1 and CDR2: NSHNY and SYGAGN. The CDR3 spans 15 residues. With V trimmed by 4 bases and J by 1 base, 6 bases remained unmatched. The chain's CDR3 is CASSTYRGDQDTQYF. CDR3 DNA (partial): TGTGCCAGCAGTACATACAGGGGTGACCAAGAC.

Turning to this clone: The genes are named according to mouse. From the germline J gene comes the end of the CDR3, since the read stops 4 residues before it. The rearrangement uses TRBV5 and TRBJ1-1; the match to TRBD1 covers 7 bases. Germline assignment: CDR1 LGHNA and CDR2 YNLKQL (reference sequence). CDR3 length: 13 residues. The CDR3 region is CASSQDDREEVFF. The CDR3 DNA, read in part, is TGTGCCAGCAGCCAAGATGACAGGGAA.

Note on this clone: Mouse names are used for the genes. Read coverage stops 4 residues before the CDR3 terminus; the germline J gene supplies the remainder. The V call is TRBV13-1, the J call TRBJ2-1, with 8 bases identical to TRBD1. Germline CDR1 and CDR2: NSHNY and SYGAGN. Trimming at V came to 3 bases and at J to 3 bases, leaving 5 bases not matched to a gene. The CDR3 spans 15 residues. The CDR3: CASSARTGRYAEQFF. CDR3 DNA, as far as it was read: TGTGCCAGCAGTGCCAGGACAGGGCGCTATGCT.

This clone was counted only a few times. Mouse names are used for the genes. The CDR3 end is not reached by the read, which stops 4 residues before it; the germline J gene fills it in. This chain uses TRBV1 with TRBJ2-1; TRBD2 matches 14 bases. The CDR3 spans 15 residues. CDR1 NSQYPW and CDR2 LRSPGD come from the germline V gene (reference sequence). The CDR3 loop reads CTCSAGTGGAPEQFF. The covered CDR3 bases are TGCACCTGCAGTGCGGGGACTGGGGGGGCGCCT.

This clone was seen a few times. Mouse gene names and germline throughout. The CDR3 end falls 4 residues outside the read, so it is completed with the germline J gene. The V and J genes are TRBV31 and TRBJ1-2, with D maybe TRBD1 (5 bases). Trimming removed 4 bases from V and 0 bases from J, with 9 bases in between. Germline V lookup: CDR1 GKSSPN, CDR2 SITVG. The CDR3 sequence is 13 residues long. CDR3 loop: CAWKQGANSDYTF. The DNA read from the CDR3 is TGTGCCTGGAAGCAGGGCGCAAACTCC.

With respect to this clone: Gene names and germline refer to mouse. The read comes to an end 4 residues before the CDR3 does, leaving the germline J gene to fill in the end. Within the sample, other DNA sequences also encode this same CDR3. The chain combines TRBV31 with TRBJ1-2, with D possibly matching TRBD1 (5 bases). The germline CDR1 and CDR2 sequences are GKSSPN and SITVG. CDR3 length: 13 residues. The V end lost 0 bases, the J end lost 2 bases, and 7 bases lay between the germline ends. CDR3: CAWSLGVNSDYTF. CDR3 DNA, as far as it was read: TGTGCCTGGAGTCTAGGGGTTAACTCC.

Concerning this clone: Gene names and germline match the mouse. The read comes to an end 4 residues before the CDR3 does, leaving the germline J gene to fill in the end. V usage is TRBV17 and J usage is TRBJ2-5; 8 bases are shared with TRBD2. CDR3 size: 15 residues. Germline CDR1 MNHDT, CDR2 YYDKIL. The CDR3 region is CASSRDLGGIDTQYF. The sequenced CDR3 bases are TGTGCTAGCAGTAGAGATCTGGGGGGAATAGAC.

To note about this clone: All gene names here are mouse names. CDR3 bases read: TGTGCCAGCAGTATAATCAGGGGCTAT. Translated: CASSIIRGY. The entire CDR3 protein is CASSIIRGYEQYF. J is TRBJ2-7 and V is TRBV19; a weak D match, TRBD1 (6 bases). The sequenced fragment ends 4 residues before the CDR3 boundary, so the rest is inferred from the germline J gene. Germline V CDR1 and CDR2: FNHDT, SITEND (reference sequence). With 1 base removed from V and 3 bases from J, the gap between germline ends came to 8 bases. This CDR3 has 13 residues.

In the case of this clone: Gene names and germline match the mouse. The read ends 4 residues early relative to the CDR3; the germline J gene fills the gap. This chain connects TRBV13-1 to TRBJ2-3, with 8 bases matching TRBD2. This CDR3 region has 16 residues. The V and J ends lost 1 base and 0 bases, in that order; junction bases with no gene match: 4. The germline CDR1 and CDR2 sequences are NSHNY and SYGAGN. The DNA read from the CDR3 is TGTGCCAGCAGTGATTATGGGGGGGGTAGTGCAGAA. Protein: CASSDYGGGSAE. The full CDR3 protein is CASSDYGGGSAETLYF.

The sample holds a few counts of this clone. Gene names denote mouse genes. The observed sequence ends 4 residues before the CDR3 terminus, with the missing tail filled in from the germline J gene. The J gene is TRBJ2-5, the V gene TRBV31, with D possibly TRBD2 on 6 matching bases. V was clipped by 0 bases and J by 1 base, with 8 bases between them. CDR1 GKSSPN and CDR2 SITVG come from the germline V gene. CDR3 length equals 14 residues. Here the CDR3 reads CAWSLGGHQDTQYF. CDR3 bases read: TGTGCCTGGAGTCTGGGGGGACACCAAGAC.

This clone was observed a few times. Gene labels here are mouse ones. The DNA ends 4 residues before the CDR3 does, and the rest of the CDR3 is filled in from the germline J gene. The chain carries TRBV3 and TRBJ2-5; 11 positions agree with TRBD2. Per the germline V gene, CDR1 is SNHLY and CDR2 is FYNGKV (reference sequence). CDR3 length: 16 amino acids. V lost 6 bases and J lost 0; bases outside the gene matches: 5. The sequenced CDR3 bases are TGTGCCAGCAGTCGGGACTGGGGGTTTAACCAAGAC. This translates into CASSRDWGFNQD. The whole CDR3 protein is CASSRDWGFNQDTQYF. Using reference TRBV3 and TRBJ2-5 for the parts outside the CDR3, the full variable domain is GPKVLQIPSHQIIDMGQMVTLNCDPVSNHLYFYWYKQILGQQMEFLVNFYNGKVMEKSKLFKDQFSVERPDGSYFTLKIQPTALEDSAVYFCASSRDWGFNQDTQYFGPGTRLLVL.